The 9 T cell receptor beta chains listed next were all sequenced from one sample in a study of CD8+ T cells in alopecia areata. Extraction and reverse transcription of RNA yielded cDNA as the sequencing template. Libraries were prepared by immunoSEQ multiplex PCR; TCRdb keeps only in-frame clonotypes and omits some of them. The sample lists around 100,000 clones, about two fifths occurring once. The sequenced sample consisted of CD4+ T cells sorted from blood. These receptors were taken from a human donor with alopecia areata.

V gene TRBV6-5 combines with J gene TRBJ1-2; 7 nucleotides line up with TRBD1. With 2 bases clipped from V and 0 bases from J, the junction kept 6 bases outside the gene matches. The CDR3 is 16 residues long. The germline V gene has CDR1 MNHEY and CDR2 SVGAGI. CDR3 protein: CASSYGGDRANYGYTF. CDR3 coding DNA: TGTGCCAGCAGTTACGGCGGAGACAGGGCTAACTATGGCTACACCTTC.

V and J are TRBV7-2 and TRBJ2-1; D is unresolved. The CDR3 is 12 residues long. The germline V gene has CDR1 SGHTA and CDR2 FQGNSA. Trimming took off 4 bases at V and 7 bases at J, with 8 bases between the two ends. CDR3 amino acids: CASSSTKNEQFF. In DNA form, the CDR3 reads TGTGCCAGCAGCTCAACCAAGAATGAGCAGTTCTTC. The full variable domain, its missing parts supplied by reference TRBV7-2 and TRBJ2-1, is GAGVSQSPSNKVTEKGKDVELRCDPISGHTALYWYRQSLGQGLEFLIYFQGNSAPDKSGLPSDRFSAERTGGSVSTLTIQRTQQEDSAVYLCASSSTKNEQFFGPGTRLTVL.

The chain joins TRBV7-2 to TRBJ2-6; D uncertain. The CDR3 runs to 15 residues. V lost 5 bases and J 3 bases, leaving 11 bases between the germline ends. CDR1 SGHTA and CDR2 FQGNSA come from the germline V gene. CDR3: CASSMSEGGANVLTF. CDR3 sequence (DNA): TGTGCCAGCAGCATGTCGGAAGGTGGGGCCAACGTCCTGACTTTC. The entire variable domain, with the rest obtained from reference TRBV7-2 and TRBJ2-6, is as follows: GAGVSQSPSNKVTEKGKDVELRCDPISGHTALYWYRQSLGQGLEFLIYFQGNSAPDKSGLPSDRFSAERTGGSVSTLTIQRTQQEDSAVYLCASSMSEGGANVLTFGAGSRLTVL.

This clone was picked up a small number of times. The V gene is TRBV7-9, the J gene TRBJ2-3; 7 bases are a match to TRBD1. Germline V gives CDR1 SEHNR, CDR2 FQNEAQ (reference sequence). The CDR3 has 13 residues. Trimming removed 5 bases from V and 6 bases from J; junction bases left unmatched: 5. The CDR3 here is CASSVGQADTQYF. CDR3 DNA sequence: TGTGCCAGCAGCGTTGGACAGGCCGATACGCAGTATTTT.

The chain joins TRBV18 to TRBJ2-5; 9 bases map to TRBD1. Germline V gene sequence: CDR1 KGHSH, CDR2 LQKENI. The CDR3 has 16 amino acids. Trimming took 3 bases from V and 1 from J; bases not matched to a gene: 6. CDR3 amino acids: CASSPGDRALQETQYF. The CDR3 region has the DNA TGTGCCAGCTCACCGGGGGACAGGGCCCTCCAAGAGACCCAGTACTTC.

This clone was counted only a few times. The V and J genes are TRBV10-3 and TRBJ2-3, with D possibly TRBD1 on 5 matching bases. This CDR3 is 13 amino acids long. Trimming took off 6 bases at V and 1 base at J, with 8 bases between the two ends. Germline V gene data show CDR1 as ENHRY and CDR2 as SYGVKD. Here the CDR3 reads CAIRDTGTDTQYF. CDR3 in DNA: TGTGCCATCAGGGACACTGGCACAGATACGCAGTATTTT.

The gene calls are TRBV14 and TRBJ2-7, with D possibly being TRBD2 (6 bases). Trimming shortened V by 3 bases and J by 1 base, and 16 bases separated the two germline ends. Per germline, CDR1 SGHDN and CDR2 FVKESK. The CDR3 has 16 amino acids. The CDR3 reads CASSHGPSALSYEQYF. CDR3 nucleotide sequence: TGTGCCAGCAGCCATGGACCTAGCGCCCTTTCCTACGAGCAGTACTTC.

This clone was seen a handful of times. The chain has TRBV5-1 and TRBJ1-1; the match to TRBD1 covers 7 bases. Germline CDR1 reads SGHRS; CDR2 reads YFSETQ. V gave up 2 bases and J gave up 1 base; unmatched junction bases: 5. CDR3 size: 15 residues. Here the CDR3 DNA reads TGCGCCAGCAGCTTAACCGGGACAGCGAACACTGAAGCTTTCTTT. It yields the protein CASSLTGTANTEAFF.

V usage is TRBV5-1 and J usage is TRBJ1-1; possible D gene TRBD1, 5 bases. Trimming stripped 0 bases from V and 0 bases from J, with 9 bases between. The germline V gene encodes CDR1 SGHRS and CDR2 YFSETQ. The CDR3 covers 15 residues. The CDR3 DNA reads as TGCGCCAGCAGCTTGGGATCAGGGTTGAACACTGAAGCTTTCTTT. Protein product: CASSLGSGLNTEAFF. The complete variable domain, with remaining parts taken from reference TRBV5-1 and TRBJ1-1, reads KAGVTQTPRYLIKTRGQQVTLSCSPISGHRSVSWYQQTPGQGLQFLFEYFSETQRNKGNFPGRFSGRQFSNSRSEMNVSTLELGDSALYLCASSLGSGLNTEAFFGQGTRLTVV.